Presented here are 32 T cell receptor beta chains from one specimen sequenced in a study of OX40 agonist ivuxolimab in advanced cancers. The protocol used for the library was the immunoSEQ multiplex PCR assay. Imported from immuneACCESS, the table was reduced by TCRdb to in-frame sequences with V and J called. These copies leave out some clones; in studies compared against another copy, an unresolved V gene accounts for under half, and the cause of the remainder is not known. Recorded for this sample are 60,000 or so clones; roughly 83% of them occurred a single time. About 2.4% of the sample is taken by the ten largest. Specimen: CD4+ or CD8+ T cells sorted from blood, collected in a trial of the OX40 agonist ivuxolimab. Receptors were obtained from an adult with an advanced solid tumor such as melanoma, head and neck, liver or kidney cancer.

J is TRBJ1-5 and V is TRBV18, with 9 bases aligning to TRBD1. This CDR3 contains 15 residues. The V gene end was trimmed by 3 bases and the J gene end by 1 base; junction bases not matched to a gene: 1. Germline lookup yields CDR1 KGHSH and CDR2 LQKENI. The CDR3 DNA is TGTGCCAGCTCACCCGGGACAGGGAGCAATCAGCCCCAGCATTTT. It specifies CASSPGTGSNQPQHF.

This chain joins TRBV15 and TRBJ2-3; the match to TRBD1 covers 9 bases. CDR3 length: 14 residues. Germline lookup yields CDR1 LNHNV and CDR2 YYDKDF (reference sequence). The J segment lost 4 bases and the V segment lost 5 bases, leaving 4 bases of the junction unmatched. The CDR3 reads CATSRDREPDTQYF. The DNA of the CDR3 is TGTGCCACCAGCCGGGACAGGGAGCCAGATACGCAGTATTTT. Full variable domain (rest looked up from reference TRBV15 and TRBJ2-3): DAMVIQNPRYQVTQFGKPVTLSCSQTLNHNVMYWYQQKSSQAPKLLFHYYDKDFNNEADTPDNFQSRRPNTSFCFLDIRSPGLGDTAMYLCATSRDREPDTQYFGPGTRLTVL.

CDR3 protein: CASSLVYNSPLHF. CDR3 in DNA: TGTGCCAGCAGCTTAGTCTATAATTCACCCCTCCACTTT. The V and J genes are TRBV7-2 and TRBJ1-6; D uncertain. The length of the CDR3 is 13 residues. Germline CDR1 SGHTA, CDR2 FQGNSA. The germline V and J ends were trimmed by 1 base and 3 bases, with 1 base remaining between them.

The chain is built from TRBV5-4 and TRBJ2-5; D uncertain. CDR1 and CDR2 from the germline V gene are SGHNT and YYREEE (reference sequence). The length of the CDR3 is 15 residues. Trimming took off 4 bases at V and 5 bases at J, with 18 bases between the two ends. For the CDR3, the DNA is TGTGCCAGCAGCGCCCGACTGACCCCCGGGGAGACCCAGTACTTC. Translation: CASSARLTPGETQYF.

The V gene is TRBV28, the J gene TRBJ1-2, with 10 bases aligning to TRBD1. The junction had 11 bases not matched to a gene; V was cut back by 5 bases and J by 8 bases. The V gene's germline CDR1 is MDHEN and CDR2 SYDVKM. This CDR3 is 15 amino acids long. DNA of the CDR3: TGTGCCAGCAGTATATTGGGACAGGGGATTCAAGGCTACACCTTC. Its protein product is CASSILGQGIQGYTF.

This clone appeared once. The genes are TRBV5-1 and TRBJ1-5, with D possibly being TRBD1 (6 bases). The CDR3 extends over 13 amino acids. Germline values: CDR1 SGHRS, CDR2 YFSETQ. Trimming removed 4 bases at V and 7 bases at J, with 12 bases between. The CDR3 region has the DNA TGCGCCAGCAGCACCACAGGGAACCAGCCCCAGCATTTT. Translation gives CASSTTGNQPQHF.

CDR3 nucleotide sequence: TGTGCCAGCAGCGTATGGGGGTCCCGAACAGATACGCAGTATTTT. This encodes CASSVWGSRTDTQYF. The V and J genes are TRBV9 and TRBJ2-3; D may correspond to TRBD1 or TRBD2 (5 bases each). Germline-derived CDR1 and CDR2 are SGDLS and YYNGEE. This CDR3 has 15 residues. The V end lost 1 base, the J end lost 3 bases, and 12 bases lay between the germline ends. The full variable domain, its missing parts supplied by reference TRBV9 and TRBJ2-3, is DSGVTQTPKHLITATGQRVTLRCSPRSGDLSVYWYQQSLDQGLQFLIQYYNGEERAKGNILERFSAQQFPDLHSELNLSSLELGDSALYFCASSVWGSRTDTQYFGPGTRLTVL.

The CDR3 DNA follows: TGTGCCAGCGAGAAGTCCGGTGGAAACACCATATATTTT. Its translation is CASEKSGGNTIYF. This chain joins TRBV6-5 and TRBJ1-3; D not resolved. Germline V gives CDR1 MNHEY, CDR2 SVGAGI. CDR3 length: 13 residues. V lost 8 bases to trimming and J lost 3 bases, with 11 bases between them.

This clone was counted a single time. The rearrangement links TRBV11-2 to TRBJ2-2; D perhaps matches TRBD1 (6 bases). CDR1 is SGHAT, CDR2 FQNNGV, per germline. The CDR3 extends over 16 amino acids. Trimming took off 4 bases at V and 4 bases at J, with 16 bases between the two ends. CDR3 sequence: CASSSGTIRVTGELFF. The CDR3 nucleotides are TGTGCCAGCAGCTCCGGGACAATTAGGGTCACCGGGGAGCTGTTTTTT. The full variable domain, in which reference TRBV11-2 and TRBJ2-2 provide the parts outside the CDR3, is EAGVAQSPRYKIIEKRQSVAFWCNPISGHATLYWYQQILGQGPKLLIQFQNNGVVDDSQLPKDRFSAERLKGVDSTLKIQPAKLEDSAVYLCASSSGTIRVTGELFFGEGSRLTVL.

This clone was counted between two and nine times. The chain is built from TRBV30 and TRBJ1-6; the D gene is possibly TRBD1 (5 bases). The germline V gene encodes CDR1 GTSNPN and CDR2 SVGIG (reference sequence). This CDR3 spans 17 amino acids. The V gene lost 0 bases and the J gene lost 4 bases, with 16 bases spanning the gap. The CDR3 DNA reads as TGTGCCTGGAGTGTAAGGGGTCAGTATAATTATAATTCACCCCTCCACTTT. This gives the protein CAWSVRGQYNYNSPLHF.

The gene calls are TRBV11-1 and TRBJ2-3; 8 nucleotides align to TRBD1. V dropped 0 bases and J dropped 3; count of bases not matched to a gene: 5. The CDR3 has 16 residues. The V gene's germline CDR1 is SGHAT and CDR2 FQDESV (reference sequence). CDR3 sequence reads: CASSLAQGGGTDTQYF. The CDR3 nucleotides read TGTGCCAGCAGCTTAGCACAGGGGGGCGGAACAGATACGCAGTATTTT.

The CDR3 reads CASSSQREGTEAFF. The CDR3, as DNA: TGTGCCAGCAGCTCACAGCGGGAGGGCACTGAAGCTTTCTTT. This rearrangement joins TRBV11-2 to TRBJ1-1; D uncertain. V was pared by 4 bases and J by 4 bases, with 13 bases between. Looked up from germline, CDR1 is SGHAT and CDR2 is FQNNGV. The CDR3 runs to 14 residues.

The CDR3 loop reads CASSSRTGGRELFF. CDR3 coding DNA: TGTGCCAGCAGTTCGCGGACAGGGGGCAGGGAGCTGTTTTTT. The chain uses TRBV27 and TRBJ2-2; 11 bases align to TRBD1. The trim removed 4 bases at V and 9 bases at J, leaving 4 bases unmatched. The CDR3 spans 14 residues. Germline V lookup: CDR1 MNHEY, CDR2 SMNVEV (reference sequence).

The CDR3 DNA reads as TGCGCCGGATCACAATTCTCCTATGGCTACACCTTC. This encodes CAGSQFSYGYTF. V and J are TRBV10-1 and TRBJ1-2; D gene uncertain. This CDR3 is 12 amino acids long. CDR1 and CDR2 from the germline V gene are WNHNN and SYGVQD (reference sequence). V gave up 11 bases and J gave up 4 bases, with 14 bases separating them.

This clone was counted a few times. The J gene is TRBJ2-2, the V gene TRBV27; 8 positions match TRBD1. Trimming cost V 7 bases and J 4 bases; bases outside gene matches: 2. From germline, CDR1 is MNHEY and CDR2 SMNVEV (reference sequence). This CDR3 has 13 residues. CDR3 amino acids: CASNTGGTGELFF. The CDR3 bases are TGTGCCAGCAACACAGGGGGCACCGGGGAGCTGTTTTTT.

The chain recombines TRBV28 with TRBJ2-7; 7 positions agree with TRBD1. V gave up 6 bases and J gave up 3 bases; unmatched junction bases: 8. Germline V gene lookup returns CDR1 MDHEN and CDR2 SYDVKM. This CDR3 contains 14 residues. The CDR3, as DNA: TGTGCCAGCAGCTCGACAGGGAAGCGCTACGAGCAGTACTTC. Translation: CASSSTGKRYEQYF.

CDR3 coding DNA: TGTGCCAGCAGACCCCTGGGAGGGGATGGAAACACCATATATTTT. This encodes CASRPLGGDGNTIYF. V is TRBV4-2 and J is TRBJ1-3, with a weak D call TRBD1 (5 bases). The CDR3 runs to 15 residues. The germline V and J ends were trimmed by 6 bases and 3 bases, with 15 bases remaining between them. Germline assignment: CDR1 LGHNA and CDR2 YNFKEQ.

CDR3 sequence: CASSLGLEGREQFF. The CDR3 coding sequence is TGTGCCAGCAGCTTAGGTCTAGAGGGAAGGGAGCAGTTCTTC. V usage is TRBV11-3 and J usage is TRBJ2-1, with a tentative D call TRBD2 (5 bases). Germline V gene data show CDR1 as SGHNT and CDR2 as YENEEA. The CDR3 has 14 residues. Trimming shortened V by 1 base and J by 10 bases, and 14 bases separated the two germline ends.

V gene TRBV9 combines with J gene TRBJ2-5, with D perhaps matching TRBD2 (7 bases). V was cut by 0 bases and J by 1 base, with 13 bases left in between. CDR1 and CDR2 (germline): SGDLS, YYNGEE. The CDR3 covers 16 residues. In DNA, the CDR3 is TGTGCCAGCAGCGTAGCTGCGGGGGCGGTCCAAGAGACCCAGTACTTC. Its protein is CASSVAAGAVQETQYF.

This chain connects TRBV7-6 to TRBJ2-3; D may correspond to TRBD1 or TRBD2 (5 bases each). CDR3 length equals 13 residues. Germline V lookup: CDR1 SGHVS, CDR2 FNYEAQ. The V end was cut by 5 bases, the J end by 4 bases, with 10 bases between. This CDR3 is CASSRRGADTQYF. CDR3 sequence (DNA): TGTGCCAGCAGCCGCAGAGGGGCAGATACGCAGTATTTT.

This clone was counted between two and nine times. Other DNA sequences in the same sample also yield this CDR3. The chain combines TRBV6-5 with TRBJ1-1; 9 nucleotides line up with TRBD1. CDR1 is MNHEY, CDR2 SVGAGI, per germline. CDR3 length equals 15 residues. V trimming: 0 bases; J trimming: 3 bases; junction bases outside the gene matches: 2. CDR3 region: CASSYSRTGDTEAFF. The CDR3 nucleotides are TGTGCCAGCAGTTACTCGAGGACAGGGGACACTGAAGCTTTCTTT.

This clone appeared once. The chain couples TRBV6-6 to TRBJ2-7; maybe TRBD1 (5 bases). This CDR3 region has 14 residues. V was clipped by 7 bases and J by 6 bases, with 19 bases between them. Germline V gene sequence: CDR1 MNHNY, CDR2 SVGAGI (reference sequence). CDR3 in DNA: TGTGCCAGCAATGTTGGGGCCAGGTCCGGCGAGCAGTACTTC. Its protein product is CASNVGARSGEQYF.

The V gene is TRBV28, the J gene TRBJ1-5; 8 bases agree with TRBD1. With V trimmed by 5 bases and J by 6 bases, 9 bases remained unmatched. The CDR3 length is 15 residues. Germline V gives CDR1 MDHEN, CDR2 SYDVKM. The CDR3 nucleotides read TGTGCCAGCAGTCGCAGCCGACAGGGGAGTCAGCCCCAGCATTTT. It specifies CASSRSRQGSQPQHF.

V is TRBV7-2 and J is TRBJ2-7; TRBD2 matches at 7 bases. This CDR3 contains 14 residues. Germline lookup yields CDR1 SGHTA and CDR2 FQGNSA. V dropped 3 bases and J dropped 3; count of bases not matched to a gene: 5. DNA of the CDR3: TGTGCCAGCAGCTTCGGCGGGGGAGGCTACGAGCAGTACTTC. Its translation: CASSFGGGGYEQYF.

The chain is built from TRBV5-1 and TRBJ2-1, with TRBD2 matching 7 bases. The length of the CDR3 is 16 residues. The ends lost 3 bases at V and 5 bases at J; junction bases unmatched: 11. Looked up from germline, CDR1 is SGHRS and CDR2 is YFSETQ. CDR3 coding DNA: TGCGCCAGCAGCTCGCTGACTAGCTCCCTAAACAATGAGCAGTTCTTC. Translating gives CASSSLTSSLNNEQFF.

The chain is built from TRBV5-1 and TRBJ1-4; tentatively, D is TRBD1 (6 bases). Germline V CDR1 and CDR2: SGHRS, YFSETQ. The CDR3 sequence is 15 residues long. V lost 0 bases and J 7 bases, leaving 13 bases between the germline ends. The CDR3 DNA follows: TGCGCCAGCAGCTTGGCAGGGGCTGTGGGTGAAAAACTGTTTTTT. It specifies CASSLAGAVGEKLFF.

The rearrangement links TRBV7-9 to TRBJ2-1; D unresolved. The CDR3 extends over 13 amino acids. Deletions cut 1 base from V and 0 bases from J, with 1 base between. The germline V gene has CDR1 SEHNR and CDR2 FQNEAQ (reference sequence). The CDR3 protein is CASSLGSYNEQFF. The CDR3 nucleotides are TGTGCCAGCAGCTTAGGCTCCTACAATGAGCAGTTCTTC.

The chain carries TRBV4-1 and TRBJ2-5, with 10 bases lining up with TRBD2. This CDR3 contains 16 residues. Looked up from germline, CDR1 is MGHRA and CDR2 is YSYEKL. After removal of 1 base from V and 7 bases from J, the junction contained 9 bases not matched to a gene. CDR3 in amino acids: CASSQAGSGGRRTQYF. In nucleotides, the CDR3 is TGCGCCAGCAGCCAAGCCGGTAGCGGGGGGCGCCGGACCCAGTACTTC.

This rearrangement joins TRBV28 to TRBJ1-4; 10 nucleotides match TRBD1. The germline V gene encodes CDR1 MDHEN and CDR2 SYDVKM. This CDR3 contains 14 residues. J gave up 12 bases and V 4 bases, and 8 bases lay outside the gene matches. CDR3 bases: TGTGCCAGCAGTTGGGGGACAGGGGAAGTTGAACTGTTTTTT. It codes for CASSWGTGEVELFF.

The chain recombines TRBV7-8 with TRBJ2-6; the D gene could be TRBD1 or TRBD2 (6 bases each). Trimming stripped 1 base from V and 0 bases from J, with 19 bases between. Germline V CDR1 and CDR2: SGHVS, FQNEAQ. This CDR3 contains 20 residues. CDR3: CASSLGGVGGLISGANVLTF. In DNA form, the CDR3 reads TGTGCCAGCAGCTTAGGTGGGGTAGGGGGACTGATCTCTGGGGCCAACGTCCTGACTTTC.

The V gene is TRBV30, the J gene TRBJ2-1; a possible D gene is TRBD2 (5 bases). CDR1 GTSNPN and CDR2 SVGIG come from the germline V gene (reference sequence). Trimming took 3 bases from V and 2 from J, leaving 8 bases between them. There are 13 residues in the CDR3. DNA of the CDR3: TGTGCCTGGAGCCGGACTCCCTACAATGAGCAGTTCTTC. Its protein product is CAWSRTPYNEQFF. The entire variable domain, with the rest obtained from reference TRBV30 and TRBJ2-1, is as follows: SQTIHQWPATLVQPVGSPLSLECTVEGTSNPNLYWYRQAAGRGLQLLFYSVGIGQISSEVPQNLSASRPQDRQFILSSKKLLLSDSGFYLCAWSRTPYNEQFFGPGTRLTVL.

The chain links TRBV28 to TRBJ1-1; 8 bases align to TRBD1. The germline CDR1 and CDR2 sequences are MDHEN and SYDVKM. CDR3 size: 17 residues. Trimming cost V 2 bases and J 0 bases; bases outside gene matches: 8. Here the CDR3 reads CASSLPGQAGMNTEAFF. In DNA, the CDR3 is TGTGCCAGCAGTTTACCGGGACAGGCTGGGATGAACACTGAAGCTTTCTTT.